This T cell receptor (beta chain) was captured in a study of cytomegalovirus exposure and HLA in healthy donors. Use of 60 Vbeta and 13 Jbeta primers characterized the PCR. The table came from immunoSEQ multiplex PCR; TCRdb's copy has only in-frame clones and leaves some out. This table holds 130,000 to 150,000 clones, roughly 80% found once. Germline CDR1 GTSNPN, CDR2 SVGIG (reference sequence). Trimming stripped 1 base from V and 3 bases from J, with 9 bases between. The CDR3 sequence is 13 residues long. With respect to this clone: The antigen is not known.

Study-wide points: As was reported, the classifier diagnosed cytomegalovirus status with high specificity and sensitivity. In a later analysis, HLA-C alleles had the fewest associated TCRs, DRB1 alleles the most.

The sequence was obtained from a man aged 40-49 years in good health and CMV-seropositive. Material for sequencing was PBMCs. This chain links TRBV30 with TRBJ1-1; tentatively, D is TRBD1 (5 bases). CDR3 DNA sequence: TGTGCCTGGAGTGAGGGGTCATACACTGAAGCTTTCTTT. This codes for CAWSEGSYTEAFF.